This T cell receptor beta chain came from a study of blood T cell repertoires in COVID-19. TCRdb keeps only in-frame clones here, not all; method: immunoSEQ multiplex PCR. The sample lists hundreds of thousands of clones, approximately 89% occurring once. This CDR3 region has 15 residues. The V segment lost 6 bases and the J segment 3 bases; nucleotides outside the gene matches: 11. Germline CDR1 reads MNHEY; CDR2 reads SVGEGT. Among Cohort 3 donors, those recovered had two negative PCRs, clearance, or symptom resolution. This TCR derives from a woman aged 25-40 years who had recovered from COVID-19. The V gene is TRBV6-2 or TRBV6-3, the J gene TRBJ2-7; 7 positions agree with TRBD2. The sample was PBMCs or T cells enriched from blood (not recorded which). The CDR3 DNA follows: TGTGCCAGCAGCCTCATAGGACTAGTGGGCTACGAGCAGTACTTC. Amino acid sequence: CASSLIGLVGYEQYF.